These 20 T cell receptor beta chains share one sample of origin, sequenced in a study of graft-versus-host responses after intestinal transplantation (dated by TCRdb to the early 2020s). The protocol used for the library was the immunoSEQ multiplex PCR assay. Drawn from immuneACCESS, this table holds only the in-frame rearrangements with V and J called that TCRdb kept. Clones are partly lost; checked studies trace under half to an unresolved V gene and leave the rest unexplained. The sample data list under 150,000 clones, and about nine tenths of these were observed just once. More than 0.15% of the sample is in the top ten clones. Sample time point, as interpreted from the label and publication: cells obtained before transplantation from donor or recipient. Antigen specificity for these receptors is unknown. The specimen was unstimulated CD4+ T cells sorted from spleen or lymph node cells, collected before intestinal transplant. The receptor source for this set is a human donor who received an intestinal transplant.

This clone has only one observation. This sequence joins TRBV4-3 and TRBJ2-3; the match to TRBD2 covers 8 bases. Germline V CDR1 and CDR2: LGHNA, YSLEER. Losses at the gene ends were 0 bases for V and 2 bases for J; bases not matched to a gene: 16. The CDR3 has 20 amino acids. Here the CDR3 DNA reads TGCGCCAGCAGCCAAGAGGGTGGGGTAGCGGGGCTTTTACTCACAGATACGCAGTATTTT. It specifies CASSQEGGVAGLLLTDTQYF.

The table lists this clone with a count of one. CDR3 amino acids: CASSQDLYAGADTGELFF. The DNA for the CDR3 is TGCGCCAGCAGCCAAGATTTGTACGCGGGGGCGGACACCGGGGAGCTGTTTTTT. The rearrangement joins TRBV4-3 to TRBJ2-2, with a tentative D call TRBD2 (7 bases). The V gene lost 0 bases and the J gene lost 3 bases, with 17 bases spanning the gap. CDR1 and CDR2 from the germline V gene are LGHNA and YSLEER. This CDR3 spans 18 amino acids.

The chain couples TRBV5-6 to TRBJ2-7; D perhaps matches TRBD2 (6 bases). This CDR3 has 15 amino acids. The ends were cut back, 4 bases at V and 3 bases at J, with 17 bases in the middle. Germline V gives CDR1 SGHDT, CDR2 YYEEEE. This chain's CDR3 is CASSRTEEGRYEQYF. For the CDR3, the DNA is TGTGCCAGCAGCCGGACCGAGGAGGGGCGCTACGAGCAGTACTTC.

The J gene is TRBJ2-7, the V gene TRBV5-8; tentative D call: TRBD2 (6 bases). The germline V and J ends were trimmed by 0 bases and 4 bases, with 14 bases remaining between them. CDR1 and CDR2 (germline): SGHTS, YDEGEE. The CDR3 is made up of 15 amino acids. As DNA, the CDR3 is TGTGCCAGCAGCTTGGTGGCGGGAAGAATGTACGAGCAGTACTTC. Translating it yields CASSLVAGRMYEQYF.

This chain uses TRBV19 with TRBJ1-1; D is undetermined. CDR1 and CDR2 from the germline V gene are LNHDA and SQIVND (reference sequence). Trimming took 7 bases from V and 0 from J, leaving 9 bases between them. The CDR3 has 13 residues. The chain's CDR3 is CASKQIMNTEAFF. The CDR3 DNA sequence: TGTGCCAGTAAACAAATAATGAACACTGAAGCTTTCTTT.

The V call is TRBV4-1, the J call TRBJ1-2; no clear D gene. CDR1 is MGHRA and CDR2 is YSYEKL in the germline V gene. The V and J ends lost 2 bases and 7 bases respectively, with 14 bases between them. The CDR3 loop spans 14 amino acids. CDR3 in DNA: TGCGCCAGCAGCCAACCCGGACTGGGCGGTGGCTACACCTTC. It codes for CASSQPGLGGGYTF.

The genes are TRBV19 and TRBJ2-5; 9 nucleotides line up with TRBD1. CDR1 LNHDA and CDR2 SQIVND come from the germline V gene (reference sequence). The CDR3 sequence is 15 residues long. With 6 bases clipped from V and 4 bases from J, the junction kept 9 bases outside the gene matches. CDR3 sequence (DNA): TGTGCCAGTAGCAACGGTTGGACAGGGGTAGAGACCCAGTACTTC. This translates into CASSNGWTGVETQYF.

This clone was seen just once. J is TRBJ2-6 and V is TRBV18, with 8 positions matching TRBD2. Losses at the gene ends were 4 bases for V and 0 bases for J; bases not matched to a gene: 2. Germline values: CDR1 KGHSH, CDR2 LQKENI. The length of the CDR3 is 16 residues. CDR3 DNA sequence: TGTGCCAGCTCACTTAGCGGGAACTCTGGGGCCAACGTCCTGACTTTC. The encoded protein is CASSLSGNSGANVLTF.

V gene TRBV29-1 combines with J gene TRBJ2-2; D is unclear. V lost 7 bases, J lost 1 base, and 13 bases lay in between. The CDR3 contains 14 residues. Germline loops: CDR1 SQVTM, CDR2 ANQGSEA. In nucleotides, the CDR3 is TGCAGCGGCGGTCCCAGTCTGAACACCGGGGAGCTGTTTTTT. Its protein product is CSGGPSLNTGELFF.

The chain couples TRBV30 to TRBJ1-1, with TRBD1 identical over 8 bases. This CDR3 comprises 10 residues. Germline CDR1 GTSNPN, CDR2 SVGIG (reference sequence). In DNA form, the CDR3 reads TGTGCTGGACAGGGCAGAGAAGCTTTCTTT. Protein: CAGQGREAFF.

The chain is built from TRBV7-2 and TRBJ1-1; D uncertain. This CDR3 comprises 15 residues. The germline gives CDR1 SGHTA, CDR2 FQGNSA. The V gene lost 0 bases and the J gene lost 0 bases, with 8 bases spanning the gap. CDR3 bases: TGTGCCAGCAGCTTAGCTTTCGGGATGAACACTGAAGCTTTCTTT. Protein product: CASSLAFGMNTEAFF.

The CDR3 region has the DNA TGCGCCAGCAGCCAAGGCCTAGCGGGGAAAAACATTCAGTACTTC. It encodes CASSQGLAGKNIQYF. The chain employs TRBV4-3 and TRBJ2-4, with 9 bases fitting TRBD2. The V segment lost 1 base and the J segment 4 bases; nucleotides outside the gene matches: 2. Germline-derived CDR1 and CDR2 are LGHNA and YSLEER. CDR3 length equals 15 residues.

This chain uses TRBV5-1 with TRBJ1-3; D remains unclear. This CDR3 is 15 amino acids long. Trimming removed 0 bases at V and 0 bases at J, with 7 bases between. Germline values: CDR1 SGHRS, CDR2 YFSETQ. The CDR3 DNA reads TGCGCCAGCAGCTTGGAAAGGAGCTCTGGAAACACCATATATTTT. This translates into CASSLERSSGNTIYF.

This clone has a handful of counts. V gene TRBV10-3 combines with J gene TRBJ2-7; TRBD2 agrees at 13 bases. The CDR3 is 14 residues long. Trimming took 6 bases from V and 4 from J; bases not matched to a gene: 3. Germline CDR1 is ENHRY and CDR2 is SYGVKD. The CDR3 protein is CAISTGLAGYEQYF. The CDR3 nucleotides read TGTGCCATCAGCACGGGACTAGCGGGGTACGAGCAGTACTTC.

This clone appeared a few times. This chain uses TRBV4-3 with TRBJ1-1; D uncertain. V lost 4 bases to trimming and J lost 4 bases, with 16 bases between them. Germline loops: CDR1 LGHNA, CDR2 YSLEER. This CDR3 spans 15 amino acids. Here the CDR3 DNA reads TGCGCCAGCAGCCCCAAGCTTGAGAGGGCCACTGAAGCTTTCTTT. Residues: CASSPKLERATEAFF.

This chain connects TRBV5-6 to TRBJ2-1, with D maybe TRBD1 (5 bases). The CDR3 runs to 13 residues. Germline-derived CDR1 and CDR2 are SGHDT and YYEEEE. Trimming took off 0 bases at V and 11 bases at J, with 12 bases between the two ends. CDR3 sequence: CASSLGRQLKQFF. The DNA of the CDR3 is TGTGCCAGCAGCTTGGGTCGACAGTTAAAGCAGTTCTTC.

This clone was picked up a small number of times. The chain carries TRBV25-1 and TRBJ1-6; unclear D gene. Germline CDR1 MGHDK, CDR2 SYGVNS. V lost 6 bases and J lost 10, with 16 bases in between. The CDR3 consists of 14 residues. Written as DNA, the CDR3 is TGTGCCAGCAGAGGACGTTGGGAGGGCTCACCCCTCCACTTT. The encoded protein is CASRGRWEGSPLHF.

The CDR3 sequence is CASPRDRNSSGANVLTF. In nucleotides, the CDR3 is TGTGCCAGCCCTCGAGACAGGAATTCCTCTGGGGCCAACGTCCTGACTTTC. The rearrangement links TRBV18 to TRBJ2-6, with D maybe TRBD1 (6 bases). The CDR3 spans 17 residues. CDR1 KGHSH and CDR2 LQKENI come from the germline V gene. V lost 8 bases and J lost 0, with 17 bases in between.

This chain connects TRBV2 to TRBJ1-4; TRBD1 matches 8 bases. From germline, CDR1 is SNHLY and CDR2 FYNNEI. V dropped 6 bases and J dropped 8; count of bases not matched to a gene: 8. CDR3 length equals 14 residues. CDR3 in amino acids: CASREDRAGEKLFF. The CDR3 coding sequence is TGTGCCAGCAGAGAGGACAGGGCGGGAGAAAAACTGTTTTTT.

This chain connects TRBV27 to TRBJ2-7; possible D gene TRBD1, 6 bases. CDR3 length: 12 amino acids. Germline loops: CDR1 MNHEY, CDR2 SMNVEV (reference sequence). Deletions cut 7 bases from V and 6 bases from J, with 13 bases between. The CDR3 spells CASTKIGGEQYF. CDR3 sequence (DNA): TGTGCCAGCACCAAGATAGGGGGCGAGCAGTACTTC.